This TCR beta chain was recovered during a study of OX40 agonist ivuxolimab in advanced cancers. Study-level background: The dose-escalation cohort had hepatocellular carcinoma, melanoma, renal cell or head and neck cancer.

Findings and caveats of the study: Fewer expanded clones were found on average in CD4+ than in CD8+ T cells.

This CDR3 contains 14 residues. V was pared by 7 bases and J by 4 bases, with 9 bases of the junction left unmatched. Germline-derived CDR1 and CDR2 are MNHNS and SASEGT. Points on this clone: The antigen is not known.

Individuals having autoimmune disease history or systemic immunosuppression were not enrolled. Sampling of blood occurred at baseline, cycle 4 day 1, and cycle 7 day 1. The assay was immunoSEQ multiplex PCR, and TCRdb's table has in-frame clones only and misses some. The sample consists of about 80,000 clones, 80% to 90% of them appearing once. The chain recombines TRBV6-1 with TRBJ1-2; TRBD1 matches at 7 bases. This specimen consisted of CD4+ or CD8+ T cells sorted from blood, obtained in a trial of the OX40 agonist ivuxolimab. The source is an adult with an advanced solid tumor such as melanoma, head and neck, liver or kidney cancer. The DNA of the CDR3 is TGTGCCAGCACCTCGAGGGGGCGAGGCTATGGCTACACCTTC. Amino acids: CASTSRGRGYGYTF.